This passage covers 21 T cell receptor beta chains from one sample sequenced in a study of shared clonotypes between healthy human individuals. Clones were read by immunoSEQ multiplex PCR, and TCRdb kept only the in-frame ones, dropping some. Of approximately 2.5 million clones detected, 85% to 95% appear once; the ten largest clones hold 0.13% to 0.15%. The sequencing sample was made of naive CD4+ T cells sorted from blood. Sample subset: CD45RA+ positively selected. These receptors were obtained from a man between 18 and 29 years old in good health.

J is TRBJ2-5 and V is TRBV5-1; maybe TRBD2 (5 bases). V gave up 0 bases and J gave up 2 bases, with 14 bases separating them. CDR1 is SGHRS and CDR2 is YFSETQ in the germline V gene. The CDR3 covers 16 residues. The CDR3 here is CASSLGLDWLQETQYF. In DNA, the CDR3 is TGCGCCAGCAGCTTGGGCCTGGACTGGTTACAAGAGACCCAGTACTTC.

The rearrangement links TRBV5-4 to TRBJ1-5; 9 nucleotides agree with TRBD1. This CDR3 region has 19 residues. Per germline, CDR1 SGHNT and CDR2 YYREEE (reference sequence). V was pared by 4 bases and J by 0 bases, with 14 bases of the junction left unmatched. The CDR3 loop reads CASSLLSGTGTNSNQPQHF. Written as DNA, the CDR3 is TGTGCCAGCAGCCTGTTATCCGGGACAGGGACGAATAGCAATCAGCCCCAGCATTTT.

The V and J genes are TRBV5-4 and TRBJ2-5; possibly TRBD2 for D (7 bases). This CDR3 is 18 amino acids long. Germline CDR1 is SGHNT and CDR2 is YYREEE (reference sequence). Trimming left V 2 bases short and J 5 bases short, with 25 bases between. Here the CDR3 reads CASSLGVRETGGRETQYF. The CDR3 nucleotides read TGTGCCAGCAGCTTAGGGGTGCGGGAGACAGGCGGGCGGGAGACCCAGTACTTC.

This chain uses TRBV5-1 with TRBJ2-5; 7 bases line up with TRBD2. V was pared by 4 bases and J by 3 bases, with 3 bases of the junction left unmatched. Germline CDR1 SGHRS, CDR2 YFSETQ. The CDR3 is 13 amino acids. The CDR3 region is CASSREGEETQYF. CDR3 in DNA: TGCGCCAGCAGCAGGGAGGGAGAAGAGACCCAGTACTTC.

The chain has TRBV19 and TRBJ2-3, with 7 positions matching TRBD2. Trimming removed 3 bases from V and 6 bases from J; junction bases left unmatched: 9. Germline loops: CDR1 LNHDA, CDR2 SQIVND (reference sequence). There are 15 residues in the CDR3. In nucleotides, the CDR3 is TGTGCCAGTAGTATCGAGCGGGGAGGAGGGGATACGCAGTATTTT. It specifies CASSIERGGGDTQYF.

The chain links TRBV5-1 to TRBJ2-2; TRBD1 is a possible D gene (6 bases). V shed 6 bases and J shed 0 bases, with 12 bases lying between them. CDR3 size: 15 residues. Germline CDR1 SGHRS, CDR2 YFSETQ. CDR3 loop: CASTETGTNTGELFF. Here the CDR3 DNA reads TGCGCCAGCACCGAAACAGGGACGAACACCGGGGAGCTGTTTTTT.

The chain uses TRBV28 and TRBJ2-1; 7 nucleotides match TRBD2. Germline CDR1 is MDHEN and CDR2 is SYDVKM. CDR3 length equals 15 residues. With V trimmed by 5 bases and J by 0 bases, 4 bases remained unmatched. This CDR3 is CASSGAGSSYNEQFF. The CDR3 coding sequence is TGTGCCAGCAGTGGAGCGGGGAGCTCCTACAATGAGCAGTTCTTC. The full variable domain, rest sourced from reference TRBV28 and TRBJ2-1, is DVKVTQSSRYLVKRTGEKVFLECVQDMDHENMFWYRQDPGLGLRLIYFSYDVKMKEKGDIPEGYSVSREKKERFSLILESASTNQTSMYLCASSGAGSSYNEQFFGPGTRLTVL.

J is TRBJ2-7 and V is TRBV28, with 8 nucleotides matching TRBD1. Germline loops: CDR1 MDHEN, CDR2 SYDVKM. This CDR3 is built from 15 residues. J was trimmed by 3 bases and V by 3 bases; bases with no gene match: 7. Written as DNA, the CDR3 is TGTGCCAGCAGTTTCCAGACTGACAGGGGCTACGAGCAGTACTTC. Protein sequence: CASSFQTDRGYEQYF.

This clone showed up just once. V and J are TRBV4-1 and TRBJ2-3; 8 bases align to TRBD1. The CDR3 runs 16 residues. Trimming removed 3 bases from V and 3 bases from J; junction bases left unmatched: 8. CDR1 and CDR2 from the germline V gene are MGHRA and YSYEKL. CDR3 protein: CASSQTGTGVTDTQYF. The CDR3 nucleotides read TGCGCCAGCAGCCAGACCGGGACAGGAGTTACAGATACGCAGTATTTT.

The chain carries TRBV5-1 and TRBJ2-5; tentative D call: TRBD2 (6 bases). V was trimmed by 4 bases and J by 5 bases, leaving 12 bases between them. Looked up from germline, CDR1 is SGHRS and CDR2 is YFSETQ. The CDR3 has 13 amino acids. The CDR3 spells CASSKSGWETQYF. DNA of the CDR3: TGCGCCAGCAGCAAAAGCGGGTGGGAGACCCAGTACTTC.

The chain has TRBV27 and TRBJ2-5; D is ambiguous. Germline V gives CDR1 MNHEY, CDR2 SMNVEV (reference sequence). The CDR3 sequence is 13 residues long. Trimming left V 0 bases short and J 6 bases short, with 8 bases between. CDR3 loop: CASSLSPTQTQYF. CDR3 coding DNA: TGTGCCAGCAGTTTATCCCCGACTCAGACCCAGTACTTC.

Remarks on this clone: In the same sample, other DNA sequences code for this CDR3. The chain recombines TRBV19 with TRBJ1-2; TRBD1 matches 11 bases. V trimming: 5 bases; J trimming: 4 bases; junction bases outside the gene matches: 3. This CDR3 is 14 amino acids long. CDR1 LNHDA and CDR2 SQIVND come from the germline V gene (reference sequence). The CDR3 is CASSPGQGVYGYTF. The DNA for the CDR3 is TGTGCCAGTAGTCCGGGACAGGGGGTCTATGGCTACACCTTC.

The rearrangement uses TRBV28 and TRBJ1-4, with D maybe TRBD1 (6 bases). Germline V lookup: CDR1 MDHEN, CDR2 SYDVKM. The CDR3 totals 17 residues. V lost 8 bases, J lost 3 bases, and 22 bases lay in between. CDR3 sequence reads: CASFGRQEIVANEKLFF. DNA of the CDR3: TGTGCCAGCTTCGGGCGACAGGAGATCGTGGCTAATGAAAAACTGTTTTTT.

The V and J genes are TRBV11-3 and TRBJ1-6; no clear D. CDR1 and CDR2 from the germline V gene are SGHNT and YENEEA. V lost 5 bases, J lost 9 bases, and 8 bases lay in between. The CDR3 extends over 12 amino acids. This CDR3 reads CASSTGGSPLHF. The CDR3 region has the DNA TGTGCCAGCAGCACTGGTGGTTCACCCCTCCACTTT. Drawing the rest from reference TRBV11-3 and TRBJ1-6, the complete variable domain is EAGVVQSPRYKIIEKKQPVAFWCNPISGHNTLYWYLQNLGQGPELLIRYENEEAVDDSQLPKDRFSAERLKGVDSTLKIQPAELGDSAVYLCASSTGGSPLHFGNGTRLTVT.

This clone appeared a few times. V is TRBV20-1 and J is TRBJ1-4; D is uncertain. Trimming left V 1 base short and J 7 bases short, with 4 bases between. Germline values: CDR1 DFQATT, CDR2 SNEGSKA (reference sequence). This CDR3 comprises 11 residues. The CDR3: CSARVTEKLFF. The CDR3 DNA reads TGCAGTGCTAGAGTCACTGAAAAACTGTTTTTT.

This chain uses TRBV5-5 with TRBJ1-5, with a tentative D call TRBD1 (5 bases). V lost 2 bases, J lost 4 bases, and 13 bases lay in between. The CDR3 spans 15 residues. Germline V gene sequence: CDR1 SGHKS, CDR2 YYEKEE (reference sequence). CDR3 region: CASSLVGLGNQPQHF. Here the CDR3 DNA reads TGTGCCAGCAGCTTAGTGGGGCTTGGTAATCAGCCCCAGCATTTT.

This rearrangement joins TRBV5-1 to TRBJ2-7, with 8 bases lining up with TRBD1. The CDR3 has 14 amino acids. V was clipped by 4 bases and J by 2 bases; unmatched bases: 5. Germline-derived CDR1 and CDR2 are SGHRS and YFSETQ. This CDR3 is CASSTGQGTYEQYF. As DNA, the CDR3 is TGCGCCAGCAGCACCGGACAGGGAACCTACGAGCAGTACTTC.

Notes on this clone: The sample contains more than one DNA sequence encoding this CDR3. The gene calls are TRBV7-9 and TRBJ1-2; D gene uncertain. This CDR3 is built from 11 residues. V gave up 1 base and J gave up 8 bases, with 5 bases separating them. The germline V gene has CDR1 SEHNR and CDR2 FQNEAQ (reference sequence). As DNA, the CDR3 is TGTGCCAGCAGCTTAGGCGGCGGCTACACCTTC. Its protein product is CASSLGGGYTF.

This clone was seen a single time. The chain is built from TRBV10-3 and TRBJ2-7; D unresolved. CDR1 ENHRY and CDR2 SYGVKD come from the germline V gene. Trimming cost V 2 bases and J 3 bases, with 5 bases left between them. This CDR3 spans 12 amino acids. This CDR3 is CAISEGYYEQYF. As DNA, the CDR3 is TGTGCCATCAGTGAGGGCTACTACGAGCAGTACTTC.

This chain links TRBV5-1 with TRBJ2-6, with D maybe TRBD1 (6 bases). Deletions cut 5 bases from V and 0 bases from J, with 9 bases between. This CDR3 is 15 amino acids long. CDR1 is SGHRS and CDR2 is YFSETQ in the germline V gene. The CDR3 DNA follows: TGCGCCAGCAGAGCGGACAGCTCTGGGGCCAACGTCCTGACTTTC. It yields the protein CASRADSSGANVLTF.

The J gene is TRBJ2-5, the V gene TRBV5-4, with D unresolved. Looked up from germline, CDR1 is SGHNT and CDR2 is YYREEE (reference sequence). The CDR3 extends over 14 amino acids. Trimming removed 4 bases at V and 2 bases at J, with 12 bases between. The CDR3 loop reads CASSLPTVQETQYF. Here the CDR3 DNA reads TGTGCCAGCAGCCTCCCGACGGTGCAAGAGACCCAGTACTTC.